This T cell receptor beta chain was recovered during a study of T-cell reconstitution after alpha-beta-depleted transplantation in children. This clonotype was counted only a few times. The authors prepared the TCRbeta library with unique molecular identifiers. From the PCR reads, TCRdb called clonotypes with MiXCR, one entry per CDR3 protein. The sample lists 250,000 to 400,000 distinct CDR3 sequences; roughly 21% were seen once. Germline V gives CDR1 SQVTM, CDR2 ANQGSEA. This CDR3 has 14 residues. J gave up 1 base and V 4 bases, and 7 bases lay outside the gene matches. The TCR was taken from a male patient aged 10 to 17 who had a stem cell transplant for acute lymphoblastic leukemia, so the T cells may come from the graft donor. V gene TRBV29-1 combines with J gene TRBJ2-7, with 7 positions matching TRBD1. This specimen consisted of PBMCs, mostly from graft donor cells, obtained 180 days after TCRalphabeta/CD19-depleted stem cell transplant. CDR3 in DNA: TGCAGCGTTGTAACCGACAGGGTTTCCTACGAGCAGTACTTC. It yields the protein CSVVTDRVSYEQYF.